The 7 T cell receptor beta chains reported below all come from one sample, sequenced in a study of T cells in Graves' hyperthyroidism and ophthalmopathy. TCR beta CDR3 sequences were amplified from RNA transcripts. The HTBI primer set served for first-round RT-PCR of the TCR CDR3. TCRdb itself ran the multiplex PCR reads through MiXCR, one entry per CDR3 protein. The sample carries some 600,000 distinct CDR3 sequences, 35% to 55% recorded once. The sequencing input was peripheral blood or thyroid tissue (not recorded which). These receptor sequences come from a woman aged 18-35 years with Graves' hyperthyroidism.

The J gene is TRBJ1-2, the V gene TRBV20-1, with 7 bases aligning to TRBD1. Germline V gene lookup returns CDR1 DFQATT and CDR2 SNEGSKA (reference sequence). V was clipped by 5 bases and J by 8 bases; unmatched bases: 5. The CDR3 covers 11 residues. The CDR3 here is CSAHRGRGYTF. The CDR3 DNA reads TGCAGTGCTCACAGGGGAAGGGGCTACACCTTC.

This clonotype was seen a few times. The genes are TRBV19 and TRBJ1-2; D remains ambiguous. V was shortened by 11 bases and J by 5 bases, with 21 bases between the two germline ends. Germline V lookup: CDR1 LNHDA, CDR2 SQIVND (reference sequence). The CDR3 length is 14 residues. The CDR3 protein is CASSRGNIGYGYTF. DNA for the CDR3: TGTGCCTCCAGCCGGGGAAACATAGGGTATGGCTACACCTTC.

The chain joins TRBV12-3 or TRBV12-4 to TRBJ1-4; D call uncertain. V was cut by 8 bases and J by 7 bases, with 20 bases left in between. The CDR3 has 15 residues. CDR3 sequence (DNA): TGTGCCAGCTGTGACGACGAAATGGCCAGTGAAAAACTGTTTTTT. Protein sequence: CASCDDEMASEKLFF.

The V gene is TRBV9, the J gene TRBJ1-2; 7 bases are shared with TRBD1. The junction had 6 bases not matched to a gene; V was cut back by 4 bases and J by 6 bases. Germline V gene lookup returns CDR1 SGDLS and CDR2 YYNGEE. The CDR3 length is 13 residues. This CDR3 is CASSIDRANGYTF. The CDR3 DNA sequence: TGTGCCAGCAGCATTGACAGGGCTAATGGCTACACCTTC.

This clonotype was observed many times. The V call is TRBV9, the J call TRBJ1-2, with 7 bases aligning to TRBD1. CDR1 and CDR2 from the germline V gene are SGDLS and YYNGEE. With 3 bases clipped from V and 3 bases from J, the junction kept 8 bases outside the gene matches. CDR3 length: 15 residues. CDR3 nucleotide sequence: TGTGCCAGCAGCGAAGGGACAGCGAACTACTATGGCTACACCTTC. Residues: CASSEGTANYYGYTF.

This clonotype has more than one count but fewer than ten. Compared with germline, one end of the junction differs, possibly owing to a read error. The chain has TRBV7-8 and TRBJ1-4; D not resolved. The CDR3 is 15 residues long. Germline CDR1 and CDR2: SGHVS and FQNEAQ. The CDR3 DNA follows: TGCGCCAGCAGCCAAGTTGCAGCCTCGACGGGGAGACTGTTTTTT. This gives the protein CASSQVAASTGRLFF.

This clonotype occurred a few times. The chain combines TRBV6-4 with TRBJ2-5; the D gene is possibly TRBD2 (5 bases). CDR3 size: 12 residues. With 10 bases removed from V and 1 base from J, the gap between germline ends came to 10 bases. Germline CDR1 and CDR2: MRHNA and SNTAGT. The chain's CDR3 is CATRAVQETQYF. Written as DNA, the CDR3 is TGTGCCACCAGAGCGGTCCAAGAGACCCAGTACTTC.